What follows are 26 T cell receptor beta chains derived from one specimen sequenced in a study of T cell responses to AZD1222 COVID-19 vaccine. Assay: immunoSEQ multiplex PCR; the TCRdb copy retains only in-frame clones and omits some. The sample includes about 100,000 clones, roughly nine tenths of them seen just once. The sequencing here drew on peripheral blood, taken on day 0 of AZD1222 vaccination. These receptors were taken from an adult in good health.

The sample holds a few counts of this clone. The rearrangement links TRBV19 to TRBJ1-1; 8 bases are a match to TRBD1. With 7 bases clipped from V and 0 bases from J, the junction kept 19 bases outside the gene matches. CDR1 and CDR2 (germline): LNHDA, SQIVND (reference sequence). The length of the CDR3 is 19 residues. The CDR3 spells CASTDGAVTTGAMNTEAFF. CDR3 DNA: TGTGCCAGTACCGATGGGGCTGTAACGACAGGGGCAATGAACACTGAAGCTTTCTTT.

The chain recombines TRBV18 with TRBJ2-7, with 7 positions matching TRBD2. The junction had 4 bases not matched to a gene; V was cut back by 0 bases and J by 2 bases. CDR3 size: 15 residues. The germline gives CDR1 KGHSH, CDR2 LQKENI. The CDR3 loop reads CASSPPGDYTYEQYF. The CDR3 DNA follows: TGTGCCAGCTCACCACCGGGGGACTACACCTACGAGCAGTACTTC.

This rearrangement joins TRBV3-1 (or the pseudogene TRBV3-2) to TRBJ2-1, with a possible D match to TRBD1 (5 bases). The CDR3 covers 16 residues. Trimming took off 1 base at V and 2 bases at J, with 12 bases between the two ends. CDR1 is LGHDT and CDR2 is YNNKEL in the germline V gene (reference sequence). The chain's CDR3 is CASSQVQGPAYNEQFF. The CDR3 bases are TGTGCCAGCAGCCAAGTGCAGGGTCCCGCCTACAATGAGCAGTTCTTC.

The chain joins TRBV27 to TRBJ2-1; 12 positions agree with TRBD2. Germline V CDR1 and CDR2: MNHEY, SMNVEV (reference sequence). V lost 1 base, J lost 9 bases, and 7 bases stayed unmatched. The CDR3 runs 16 residues. The CDR3 DNA follows: TGTGCCAGCAGTTTATACAGACTAGCGGGAGTGTCTGAGCAGTTCTTC. Encoded protein: CASSLYRLAGVSEQFF.

V gene TRBV6-2 or TRBV6-3 combines with J gene TRBJ2-1; D possibly corresponds to TRBD2 (5 bases). V was shortened by 2 bases and J by 5 bases, with 7 bases between the two germline ends. CDR1 and CDR2 from the germline V gene are MNHEY and SVGEGT. This CDR3 spans 13 amino acids. The CDR3 sequence: CASSYRRDNEQFF. As DNA, the CDR3 is TGTGCCAGCAGTTACAGGCGGGACAATGAGCAGTTCTTC.

The chain recombines TRBV7-9 with TRBJ1-1, with D unclear. Trimming pared 5 bases from V and 0 bases from J, leaving 13 bases between. There are 15 residues in the CDR3. Per the germline V gene, CDR1 is SEHNR and CDR2 is FQNEAQ (reference sequence). The CDR3: CASSRLGVLNTEAFF. In DNA form, the CDR3 reads TGTGCCAGCAGCCGACTTGGGGTTTTGAACACTGAAGCTTTCTTT.

The rearrangement uses TRBV28 and TRBJ2-7, with a weak D call TRBD2 (5 bases). There are 14 residues in the CDR3. Trimming cost V 6 bases and J 0 bases, with 12 bases left between them. In germline, CDR1 is MDHEN, CDR2 SYDVKM. The CDR3 sequence: CASSLDSISYEQYF. DNA for the CDR3: TGTGCCAGCAGCTTGGACTCGATCTCCTACGAGCAGTACTTC.

J is TRBJ1-5 and V is TRBV7-9, with D perhaps TRBD1 (5 bases). The CDR3 extends over 16 amino acids. The V and J ends lost 0 bases and 3 bases respectively, with 12 bases between them. CDR1 is SEHNR, CDR2 FQNEAQ, per germline (reference sequence). For the CDR3, the DNA is TGTGCCAGCAGCTTAGCCCCCGGGGCCGACAATCAGCCCCAGCATTTT. It codes for CASSLAPGADNQPQHF. The entire variable domain, with the rest obtained from reference TRBV7-9 and TRBJ1-5, is as follows: DTGVSQNPRHKITKRGQNVTFRCDPISEHNRLYWYRQTLGQGPEFLTYFQNEAQLEKSRLLSDRFSAERPKGSFSTLEIQRTEQGDSAMYLCASSLAPGADNQPQHFGDGTRLSIL.

This chain uses TRBV28 with TRBJ1-2; D is perhaps TRBD1 (5 bases). The germline V and J ends were trimmed by 1 base and 1 base, with 16 bases remaining between them. In germline, CDR1 is MDHEN, CDR2 SYDVKM. The CDR3 spans 17 residues. In nucleotides, the CDR3 is TGTGCCAGCAGTTTATTCACTCCGGGACGGCTTAACTATGGCTACACCTTC. This translates into CASSLFTPGRLNYGYTF.

The J gene is TRBJ1-3, the V gene TRBV2, with D uncertain. Germline values: CDR1 SNHLY, CDR2 FYNNEI. This CDR3 region has 14 residues. The V end was cut by 3 bases, the J end by 0 bases, with 6 bases between. This CDR3 reads CASSDVSSGNTIYF. Here the CDR3 DNA reads TGTGCCAGCAGTGACGTGAGCTCTGGAAACACCATATATTTT.

V and J are TRBV7-3 and TRBJ1-2; 7 positions match TRBD1. Germline trimming cut 1 base from V and 5 bases from J; bases unmatched to any gene: 1. The CDR3 has 13 amino acids. CDR1 and CDR2 (germline): SGHTA, FQGTGA. The CDR3 coding sequence is TGTGCCAGCAGCTTAAACAGGGGATATGGCTACACCTTC. Amino acids: CASSLNRGYGYTF.

This rearrangement joins TRBV27 to TRBJ2-1; D is possibly TRBD1 or TRBD2 (5 bases each). Trimming left V 0 bases short and J 2 bases short, with 8 bases between. Per the germline V gene, CDR1 is MNHEY and CDR2 is SMNVEV (reference sequence). CDR3 length equals 15 residues. CDR3 protein: CASSLSRGTYNEQFF. Written as DNA, the CDR3 is TGTGCCAGCAGTTTATCGAGGGGAACCTACAATGAGCAGTTCTTC.

This rearrangement joins TRBV4-1 to TRBJ1-5; 11 bases fit TRBD1. Losses at the gene ends were 0 bases for V and 3 bases for J; bases not matched to a gene: 7. Germline assignment: CDR1 MGHRA and CDR2 YSYEKL. The CDR3 runs 18 residues. This CDR3 is CASSQEVLDRGLNQPQHF. The CDR3 bases are TGCGCCAGCAGCCAAGAGGTGTTGGACAGGGGGCTCAATCAGCCCCAGCATTTT.

This clone appeared a single time. J is TRBJ2-3 and V is TRBV19; 8 bases are a match to TRBD1. This CDR3 comprises 15 residues. Germline V gene sequence: CDR1 LNHDA, CDR2 SQIVND (reference sequence). The V and J ends lost 1 base and 7 bases, in that order; junction bases with no gene match: 7. The CDR3: CASSIGDRPQYTQYF. CDR3 sequence (DNA): TGTGCCAGTAGTATAGGGGACAGGCCCCAATATACGCAGTATTTT.

The gene calls are TRBV10-1 and TRBJ2-5, with 7 positions matching TRBD1. Germline trimming cut 4 bases from V and 4 bases from J; bases unmatched to any gene: 15. This CDR3 has 17 amino acids. CDR1 is WNHNN, CDR2 SYGVQD, per germline (reference sequence). The CDR3 reads CASSGPSDREISETQYF. The CDR3 region has the DNA TGCGCCAGCAGTGGGCCTTCAGACAGGGAAATATCAGAGACCCAGTACTTC.

The chain uses TRBV5-1 and TRBJ2-1; a weak D match, TRBD2 (5 bases). V lost 3 bases and J lost 1, with 11 bases in between. Germline V gene lookup returns CDR1 SGHRS and CDR2 YFSETQ. This CDR3 is 15 amino acids long. The CDR3 coding sequence is TGCGCCAGCAGCTCCACTCCGGGGTCCTACAATGAGCAGTTCTTC. It codes for CASSSTPGSYNEQFF.

This rearrangement joins TRBV3-1 (or the pseudogene TRBV3-2) to TRBJ1-3, with D possibly TRBD1 on 5 matching bases. Trimming took 1 base from V and 6 from J, leaving 13 bases between them. Germline CDR1 is LGHDT and CDR2 is YNNKEL (reference sequence). CDR3 size: 15 residues. The CDR3 DNA is TGTGCCAGCAGCCAAGGGGTACAGGTGGAAAACACCATATATTTT. Protein sequence: CASSQGVQVENTIYF.

J is TRBJ2-1 and V is TRBV2; maybe TRBD1 (5 bases). The V gene's germline CDR1 is SNHLY and CDR2 FYNNEI. The V end lost 7 bases, the J end lost 5 bases, and 6 bases lay between the germline ends. The CDR3 is 11 amino acids. DNA for the CDR3: TGTGCCAGCACAGGGAACAATGAGCAGTTCTTC. Translation: CASTGNNEQFF. Full variable domain (rest looked up from reference TRBV2 and TRBJ2-1): EPEVTQTPSHQVTQMGQEVILRCVPISNHLYFYWYRQILGQKVEFLVSFYNNEISEKSEIFDDQFSVERPDGSNFTLKIRSTKLEDSAMYFCASTGNNEQFFGPGTRLTVL.

The rearrangement uses TRBV7-3 and TRBJ1-1; 11 positions agree with TRBD1. This CDR3 has 15 amino acids. The ends lost 4 bases at V and 3 bases at J; junction bases unmatched: 4. CDR1 SGHTA and CDR2 FQGTGA come from the germline V gene. DNA of the CDR3: TGTGCCAGCAGCTCCGGGACAGGGGGGTACACTGAAGCTTTCTTT. Translated: CASSSGTGGYTEAFF.

With regard to this clone: The same CDR3 arises from other DNA sequences in this sample as well. The rearrangement uses TRBV28 and TRBJ1-3; D call uncertain. V lost 3 bases, J lost 4 bases, and 1 base lay in between. The CDR3 covers 11 residues. Germline V gene lookup returns CDR1 MDHEN and CDR2 SYDVKM. The CDR3 loop is CASSFGNTIYF. The CDR3, as DNA: TGTGCCAGCAGTTTCGGAAACACCATATATTTT.

The gene calls are TRBV7-9 and TRBJ2-7, with TRBD2 matching 11 bases. Germline values: CDR1 SEHNR, CDR2 FQNEAQ (reference sequence). Losses at the gene ends were 5 bases for V and 6 bases for J; bases not matched to a gene: 9. The CDR3 has 15 residues. DNA for the CDR3: TGTGCCAGCAGCCCAATAGCGGGGGGGCCGGTCGAGCAGTACTTC. It encodes CASSPIAGGPVEQYF.

The chain carries TRBV7-9 and TRBJ1-4; D ambiguous. The germline V gene encodes CDR1 SEHNR and CDR2 FQNEAQ (reference sequence). The CDR3 consists of 15 residues. V lost 5 bases and J 4 bases, leaving 14 bases between the germline ends. DNA for the CDR3: TGTGCCAGCAGCACGCGGACTGGAAGTAATGAAAAACTGTTTTTT. It codes for CASSTRTGSNEKLFF.

The chain joins TRBV7-9 to TRBJ1-1, with D perhaps TRBD1 (5 bases). CDR1 is SEHNR, CDR2 FQNEAQ, per germline (reference sequence). The CDR3 covers 14 residues. The V and J ends lost 2 bases and 6 bases respectively, with 13 bases between them. The CDR3 spells CASSLSGPRAEAFF. The DNA for the CDR3 is TGTGCCAGCAGCTTATCAGGGCCCAGGGCTGAAGCTTTCTTT.

The V call is TRBV18, the J call TRBJ1-2, with 8 bases matching TRBD1. Germline-derived CDR1 and CDR2 are KGHSH and LQKENI. The J segment lost 7 bases and the V segment lost 3 bases, leaving 13 bases of the junction unmatched. The CDR3 loop spans 16 amino acids. The CDR3 nucleotides are TGTGCCAGCTCACCGATCCCGGACAGGGCGGAGGGTGGCTACACCTTC. Translation: CASSPIPDRAEGGYTF.

The genes are TRBV7-8 and TRBJ2-7, with D possibly being TRBD1 (6 bases). The CDR3 extends over 16 amino acids. Germline assignment: CDR1 SGHVS and CDR2 FQNEAQ. V lost 2 bases to trimming and J lost 3 bases, with 17 bases between them. The CDR3 protein is CASSLSDSVMVYEQYF. The DNA of the CDR3 is TGTGCCAGCAGCTTATCGGACAGCGTCATGGTCTACGAGCAGTACTTC.

The chain couples TRBV5-1 to TRBJ2-2; 8 nucleotides line up with TRBD1. Germline V gene sequence: CDR1 SGHRS, CDR2 YFSETQ. V dropped 4 bases and J dropped 2; count of bases not matched to a gene: 4. The CDR3 totals 15 residues. This chain's CDR3 is CASSGTGGNTGELFF. The CDR3 DNA reads as TGCGCCAGCAGCGGGACAGGTGGAAACACCGGGGAGCTGTTTTTT.